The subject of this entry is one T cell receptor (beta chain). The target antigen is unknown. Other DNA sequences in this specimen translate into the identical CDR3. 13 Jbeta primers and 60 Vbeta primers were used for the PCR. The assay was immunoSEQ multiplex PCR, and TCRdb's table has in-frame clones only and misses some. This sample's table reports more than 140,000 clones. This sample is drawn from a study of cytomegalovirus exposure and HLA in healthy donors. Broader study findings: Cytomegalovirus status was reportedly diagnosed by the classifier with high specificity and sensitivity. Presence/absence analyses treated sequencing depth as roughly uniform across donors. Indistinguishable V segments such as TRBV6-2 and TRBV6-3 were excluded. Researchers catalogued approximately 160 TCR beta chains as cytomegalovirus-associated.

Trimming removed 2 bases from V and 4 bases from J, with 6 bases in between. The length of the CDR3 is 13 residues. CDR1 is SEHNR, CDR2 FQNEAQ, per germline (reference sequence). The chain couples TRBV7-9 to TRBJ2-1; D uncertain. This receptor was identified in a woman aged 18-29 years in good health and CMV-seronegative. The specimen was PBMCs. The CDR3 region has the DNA TGTGCCAGCAGCTTAAACGGGTACAATGAGCAGTTCTTC. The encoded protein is CASSLNGYNEQFF.